This T cell receptor beta chain is from a study of blood T cell repertoires in COVID-19. Across the study: The study drew acute and convalescent COVID-19 samples from the United States, Italy and Spain. T cells, B-cell-depleted T cells, or PBMCs supplied cDNA or gDNA.

Authors' data handling: By means of reference gene primer amplification, nucleated cell counts were estimated. The table came from immunoSEQ multiplex PCR; TCRdb's copy has only in-frame clones and leaves some out. V and J calls and clone size come straight from that table; D and trimming were deduced from the DNA. In the table there are 200,000 or so clones, about 88% of which are singletons. CDR1 is SGHRS, CDR2 YFSETQ, per germline. J was trimmed by 6 bases and V by 7 bases; bases with no gene match: 9. The CDR3 loop spans 14 amino acids. The sequenced sample was peripheral blood. The chain couples TRBV5-1 to TRBJ2-7; 11 bases align to TRBD2. The sequence came from a middle-aged woman who had recovered from COVID-19. The CDR3 spells CASHSTSGSGEQYF. CDR3 coding DNA: TGCGCCAGCCACTCTACTAGCGGGAGCGGCGAGCAGTACTTC.